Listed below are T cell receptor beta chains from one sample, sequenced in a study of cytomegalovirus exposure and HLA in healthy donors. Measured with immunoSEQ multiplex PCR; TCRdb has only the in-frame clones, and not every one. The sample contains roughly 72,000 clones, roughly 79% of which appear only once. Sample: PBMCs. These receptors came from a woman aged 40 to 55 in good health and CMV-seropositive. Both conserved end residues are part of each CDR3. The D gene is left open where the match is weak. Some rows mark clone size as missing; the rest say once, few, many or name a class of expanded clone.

cdr3_aa: CASSFLTVGDTQYF
cdr3_nt: TGTGCCAGCAGTTTTTTGACAGTGGGAGATACGCAGTATTTT
j_call: TRBJ2-3
d_call: NA
v_call: TRBV28
clone_size: once

cdr3_aa: CASSLGTKTNEKLFF
cdr3_nt: TGCGCCAGCAGCTTGGGTACAAAAACTAATGAAAAACTGTTTTTT
j_call: TRBJ1-4
d_call: NA
v_call: TRBV5-1
clone_size: once

cdr3_aa: CSVENHRGQGGYTF
cdr3_nt: TGCAGCGTTGAAAACCACAGGGGGCAGGGTGGCTACACCTTC
j_call: TRBJ1-2
d_call: TRBD1
v_call: TRBV29-1
clone_size: once

cdr3_aa: CASRGDGIRKGNTEAFF
cdr3_nt: TGCGCCAGCAGAGGGGATGGGATACGTAAAGGGAACACTGAAGCTTTCTTT
j_call: TRBJ1-1
d_call: NA
v_call: TRBV5-1
clone_size: NA

cdr3_aa: CASSFRGGREETQYF
cdr3_nt: TGTGCCAGCAGCTTCCGGGGGGGCAGGGAAGAGACCCAGTACTTC
j_call: TRBJ2-5
d_call: TRBD2
v_call: TRBV7-9
clone_size: once

cdr3_aa: CASSFVVGAGEQFF
cdr3_nt: TGCGCCAGCAGCTTTGTGGTAGGGGCAGGGGAGCAGTTCTTC
j_call: TRBJ2-1
d_call: NA
v_call: TRBV5-1
clone_size: NA

cdr3_aa: CASSEPGQGITYEQYF
cdr3_nt: TGTGCCAGCAGCGAACCGGGACAGGGGATCACCTACGAGCAGTACTTC
j_call: TRBJ2-7
d_call: TRBD1
v_call: TRBV6-1
clone_size: NA

cdr3_aa: CASSFIGGGQYF
cdr3_nt: TGTGCCAGCAGTTTCATTGGGGGCGGGCAGTACTTC
j_call: TRBJ2-7
d_call: NA
v_call: TRBV27
clone_size: NA

cdr3_aa: CASSRDNRVGYTF
cdr3_nt: TGTGCCAGCAGTCGTGATAACAGGGTAGGCTACACCTTC
j_call: TRBJ1-2
d_call: NA
v_call: TRBV27
clone_size: NA

cdr3_aa: CASSPDRIYAFF
cdr3_nt: TGCGCCAGCAGCCCTGACAGAATCTATGCTTTCTTT
j_call: TRBJ1-1
d_call: NA
v_call: TRBV4-1
clone_size: NA

cdr3_aa: CASSVRRAGGYTF
cdr3_nt: TGTGCCAGCAGCGTGAGGAGGGCGGGTGGCTACACCTTC
j_call: TRBJ1-2
d_call: NA
v_call: TRBV9
clone_size: NA

cdr3_aa: CASSVGGGIPYEQYF
cdr3_nt: TGTGCCAGCAGCGTAGGGGGCGGGATCCCCTACGAGCAGTACTTC
j_call: TRBJ2-7
d_call: NA
v_call: TRBV9
clone_size: NA

cdr3_aa: CASSLGQGASAGYNEQFF
cdr3_nt: TGTGCCAGCAGCTTGGGACAGGGGGCGAGTGCGGGATACAATGAGCAGTTCTTC
j_call: TRBJ2-1
d_call: TRBD1
v_call: TRBV7-9
clone_size: NA

cdr3_aa: CASSFRYGEKLFF
cdr3_nt: TGTGCCAGCAGCTTCCGCTACGGGGAAAAACTGTTTTTT
j_call: TRBJ1-4
d_call: NA
v_call: TRBV5-6
clone_size: NA

cdr3_aa: CASSYETGGETQYF
cdr3_nt: TGTGCCAGCAGTTACGAGACAGGGGGAGAGACCCAGTACTTC
j_call: TRBJ2-5
d_call: TRBD1
v_call: TRBV6-5
clone_size: NA

cdr3_aa: CASSAQGPYEQYF
cdr3_nt: TGTGCCAGCAGTGCACAGGGACCCTACGAGCAGTACTTC
j_call: TRBJ2-7
d_call: NA
v_call: TRBV2
clone_size: NA

cdr3_aa: CASSYSARDNQPQHF
cdr3_nt: TGTGCCAGCAGTTACTCGGCGAGGGATAATCAGCCCCAGCATTTT
j_call: TRBJ1-5
d_call: NA
v_call: TRBV6-5
clone_size: NA

cdr3_aa: CASRSGAGGTYNEQFF
cdr3_nt: TGTGCCAGCAGGTCAGGAGCGGGGGGAACCTACAATGAGCAGTTCTTC
j_call: TRBJ2-1
d_call: TRBD2
v_call: TRBV2
clone_size: NA

cdr3_aa: CASRQSVGRTYEQYF
cdr3_nt: TGTGCCAGCAGGCAAAGTGTCGGGAGAACCTACGAGCAGTACTTC
j_call: TRBJ2-7
d_call: NA
v_call: TRBV2
clone_size: NA

cdr3_aa: CASSARQGARVTGELFF
cdr3_nt: TGTGCCAGCAGCGCGCGACAGGGGGCTCGAGTCACCGGGGAGCTGTTTTTT
j_call: TRBJ2-2
d_call: TRBD1
v_call: TRBV13
clone_size: NA

cdr3_aa: CASSPPVWGQTNTGELFF
cdr3_nt: TGTGCCAGCAGCCCCCCGGTTTGGGGACAAACCAACACCGGGGAGCTGTTTTTT
j_call: TRBJ2-2
d_call: NA
v_call: TRBV9
clone_size: NA

cdr3_aa: CSGVSGNTIYF
cdr3_nt: TGCAGCGGCGTGAGTGGAAACACCATATATTTT
j_call: TRBJ1-3
d_call: NA
v_call: TRBV29-1
clone_size: NA

cdr3_aa: CASSYPGYNEQFF
cdr3_nt: TGTGCCAGCAGCTACCCGGGTTACAATGAGCAGTTCTTC
j_call: TRBJ2-1
d_call: NA
v_call: TRBV5-4
clone_size: few

cdr3_aa: CASSIGAVLTAYEQYF
cdr3_nt: TGTGCCAGTAGTATTGGAGCAGTCCTAACCGCCTACGAGCAGTACTTC
j_call: TRBJ2-7
d_call: NA
v_call: TRBV19
clone_size: NA

cdr3_aa: CASSYRRSSDTQYF
cdr3_nt: TGTGCCAGCAGTTACCGCCGCAGTTCAGATACGCAGTATTTT
j_call: TRBJ2-3
d_call: NA
v_call: TRBV6-5
clone_size: NA

cdr3_aa: CASSATGQGNSPLHF
cdr3_nt: TGTGCCAGCAGTGCAACGGGACAGGGGAATTCACCCCTCCACTTT
j_call: TRBJ1-6
d_call: TRBD1
v_call: TRBV6-6
clone_size: NA

cdr3_aa: CSVQQGGKNQPQHF
cdr3_nt: TGCAGCGTACAACAGGGGGGAAAAAATCAGCCCCAGCATTTT
j_call: TRBJ1-5
d_call: TRBD1
v_call: TRBV29-1
clone_size: NA

cdr3_aa: CASSPWTGNLNTEAFF
cdr3_nt: TGCGCCAGCAGCCCCTGGACAGGGAATCTGAACACTGAAGCTTTCTTT
j_call: TRBJ1-1
d_call: TRBD1
v_call: TRBV5-1
clone_size: NA

cdr3_aa: CAWSVLDTEAFF
cdr3_nt: TGTGCCTGGAGTGTACTGGACACTGAAGCTTTCTTT
j_call: TRBJ1-1
d_call: NA
v_call: TRBV30
clone_size: once

cdr3_aa: CASSPTYRGQGSYEQYF
cdr3_nt: TGTGCCAGCAGCCCGACCTACCGGGGACAGGGATCCTACGAGCAGTACTTC
j_call: TRBJ2-7
d_call: TRBD1
v_call: TRBV7-9
clone_size: NA

cdr3_aa: CASRTGDTEAFF
cdr3_nt: TGTGCCAGCAGAACAGGGGACACTGAAGCTTTCTTT
j_call: TRBJ1-1
d_call: TRBD1
v_call: TRBV7-9
clone_size: NA

cdr3_aa: CASREDRGSYNEQFF
cdr3_nt: TGTGCCAGCAGAGAGGACAGGGGCTCCTACAATGAGCAGTTCTTC
j_call: TRBJ2-1
d_call: TRBD1
v_call: TRBV6-5
clone_size: NA

cdr3_aa: CASSPGQGSGYTF
cdr3_nt: TGCGCCAGCAGCCCGGGACAGGGCTCTGGCTACACCTTC
j_call: TRBJ1-2
d_call: TRBD1
v_call: TRBV5-1
clone_size: NA

cdr3_aa: CAIRRASEYEQYF
cdr3_nt: TGTGCCATCCGGCGGGCTAGCGAGTACGAGCAGTACTTC
j_call: TRBJ2-7
d_call: NA
v_call: TRBV6-1
clone_size: NA

cdr3_aa: CASSSPTGADTQYF
cdr3_nt: TGTGCCAGCAGTTCTCCCACAGGGGCGGATACGCAGTATTTT
j_call: TRBJ2-3
d_call: TRBD1
v_call: TRBV28
clone_size: NA

cdr3_aa: CASEQVTSSEAFF
cdr3_nt: TGTGCCAGCGAACAGGTCACCTCATCTGAAGCTTTCTTT
j_call: TRBJ1-1
d_call: NA
v_call: TRBV14
clone_size: once

cdr3_aa: CASTLAGAYNEQFF
cdr3_nt: TGCGCCAGCACCCTAGCGGGAGCCTACAATGAGCAGTTCTTC
j_call: TRBJ2-1
d_call: TRBD2
v_call: TRBV10-1
clone_size: NA

cdr3_aa: CASSLGLSSGGAKQYF
cdr3_nt: TGTGCCAGCAGCTTGGGTTTGAGTAGCGGGGGGGCGAAGCAGTACTTC
j_call: TRBJ2-7
d_call: TRBD2
v_call: TRBV5-5
clone_size: NA

cdr3_aa: CASSLVQGPIDGYTF
cdr3_nt: TGTGCCAGCAGCTTAGTTCAGGGGCCCATTGATGGCTACACCTTC
j_call: TRBJ1-2
d_call: NA
v_call: TRBV7-9
clone_size: NA

cdr3_aa: CASSTRVSGELFF
cdr3_nt: TGTGCCAGCAGCACCAGGGTTTCCGGGGAGCTGTTTTTT
j_call: TRBJ2-2
d_call: NA
v_call: TRBV9
clone_size: NA

cdr3_aa: CASSLAFRVDNVLTF
cdr3_nt: TGTGCCAGCAGCTTGGCTTTCAGGGTCGACAACGTCCTGACTTTC
j_call: TRBJ2-6
d_call: NA
v_call: TRBV5-8
clone_size: NA

cdr3_aa: CASSLGGLASYEQYF
cdr3_nt: TGTGCCAGCAGCTTAGGGGGACTAGCTTCCTACGAGCAGTACTTC
j_call: TRBJ2-7
d_call: TRBD2
v_call: TRBV7-9
clone_size: NA

cdr3_aa: CATSGGWSYNEQFF
cdr3_nt: TGTGCCACCTCAGGGGGTTGGTCCTACAATGAGCAGTTCTTC
j_call: TRBJ2-1
d_call: TRBD1
v_call: TRBV27
clone_size: once

cdr3_aa: CASSQFEGLNTEAFF
cdr3_nt: TGTGCCAGCAGCCAATTTGAGGGTTTGAACACTGAAGCTTTCTTT
j_call: TRBJ1-1
d_call: NA
v_call: TRBV7-9
clone_size: NA

cdr3_aa: CASSTQGVYNEQFF
cdr3_nt: TGTGCCAGCAGTACGCAGGGCGTCTACAATGAGCAGTTCTTC
j_call: TRBJ2-1
d_call: NA
v_call: TRBV6-5
clone_size: NA

cdr3_aa: CASIQRVPSSYEQYF
cdr3_nt: TGTGCCAGCATACAGAGGGTGCCCAGCTCCTACGAGCAGTACTTC
j_call: TRBJ2-7
d_call: NA
v_call: TRBV6-1
clone_size: NA

cdr3_aa: CASSLVSGRDHEQFF
cdr3_nt: TGTGCCAGCAGCTTAGTTAGCGGGAGGGATCATGAGCAGTTCTTC
j_call: TRBJ2-1
d_call: TRBD2
v_call: TRBV7-6
clone_size: NA

cdr3_aa: CASSLGYRGKAYGYTF
cdr3_nt: TGTGCCAGCAGCTTAGGGTACAGGGGAAAGGCTTATGGCTACACCTTC
j_call: TRBJ1-2
d_call: TRBD1
v_call: TRBV7-2
clone_size: once

cdr3_aa: CASRDREDYGYTF
cdr3_nt: TGTGCGAGCAGGGACAGGGAGGACTATGGCTACACCTTC
j_call: TRBJ1-2
d_call: TRBD1
v_call: TRBV10-3
clone_size: NA

cdr3_aa: CAWRTRNYEQYF
cdr3_nt: TGTGCCTGGAGGACAAGAAACTACGAGCAGTACTTC
j_call: TRBJ2-7
d_call: NA
v_call: TRBV30
clone_size: NA

cdr3_aa: CAISESNREAFF
cdr3_nt: TGTGCCATCAGTGAGTCGAACAGGGAGGCTTTCTTT
j_call: TRBJ1-1
d_call: NA
v_call: TRBV10-3
clone_size: NA

cdr3_aa: CASSEQGAEAFF
cdr3_nt: TGTGCCAGCAGTGAACAGGGGGCTGAAGCTTTCTTT
j_call: TRBJ1-1
d_call: TRBD1
v_call: TRBV2
clone_size: few

cdr3_aa: CASSLSGRGNTEAFF
cdr3_nt: TGTGCCAGCAGTTTAAGCGGGAGGGGGAACACTGAAGCTTTCTTT
j_call: TRBJ1-1
d_call: NA
v_call: TRBV28
clone_size: once

cdr3_aa: CASSSGHSLNTEAFF
cdr3_nt: TGTGCCAGCAGCTCCGGACACTCCCTGAACACTGAAGCTTTCTTT
j_call: TRBJ1-1
d_call: NA
v_call: TRBV5-4
clone_size: few

cdr3_aa: CASRDSLGPQPQHF
cdr3_nt: TGTGCCAGCAGGGACAGCCTGGGTCCTCAGCCCCAGCATTTT
j_call: TRBJ1-5
d_call: NA
v_call: TRBV6-1
clone_size: NA